This T cell receptor beta chain was found in a study of blood T cell repertoires in COVID-19. Study-wide context: Samples representing acute and convalescent COVID-19 were sourced from the United States, Italy and Spain.

Methods used by the authors: Counts of nucleated cells, estimated from reference gene primer amplification, were obtained. Assay used: immunoSEQ multiplex PCR; TCRdb lists only in-frame clones, some missing. The V and J calls and clone size come from that table; D and trimming were worked out from the DNA. The sample records over 200,000 clones, approximately 80% being singletons. V was clipped by 6 bases and J by 8 bases; unmatched bases: 11. Germline CDR1 and CDR2: MGHRA and YSYEKL. This CDR3 contains 15 residues. The TCR originated in a woman of 80 years or more with active or convalescent COVID-19. The chain carries TRBV4-1 and TRBJ2-4, with 9 bases matching TRBD2. Sequenced material: peripheral blood. In DNA, the CDR3 is TGCGCCAGCAGTCGCGTAGCGGGAGATATGTACATTCAGTACTTC. This sequence encodes CASSRVAGDMYIQYF.